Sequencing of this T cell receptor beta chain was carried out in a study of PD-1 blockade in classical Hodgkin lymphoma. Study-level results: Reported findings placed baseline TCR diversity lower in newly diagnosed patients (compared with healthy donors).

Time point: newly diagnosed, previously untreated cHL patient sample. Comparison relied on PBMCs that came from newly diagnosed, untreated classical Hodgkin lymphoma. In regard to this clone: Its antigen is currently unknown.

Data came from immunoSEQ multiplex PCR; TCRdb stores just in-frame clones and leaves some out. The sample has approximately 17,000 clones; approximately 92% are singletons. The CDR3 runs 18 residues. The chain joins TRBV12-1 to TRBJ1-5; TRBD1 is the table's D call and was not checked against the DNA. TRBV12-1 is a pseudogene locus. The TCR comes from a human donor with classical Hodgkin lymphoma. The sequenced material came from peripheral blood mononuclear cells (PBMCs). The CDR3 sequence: CASSFAGQEEYSNQPQHF. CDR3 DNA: TGTGCCAGCAGCTTTGCTGGACAGGAAGAGTATAGCAATCAGCCCCAGCATTTT.